These 25 T cell receptor beta chains were sequenced from one sample in a study of T cell repertoires in cytomegalovirus infection (dated 2019 in TCRdb). In the paper's terms, the treatment or condition label means: in vitro stimulation with specific CMV peptide epitopes to enrich CMV-specific T cells. These receptors' targets are unknown. This sample was sequenced with an Illumina HiSeq 1500. TCRdb reprocessing: public reads trimmed at Q25 with fastp, clones called with MiXCR, in-frame beta chains kept. Each entry merges the rows of one CDR3 protein and shows their most common DNA and genes. This sample holds some 560,000 distinct CDR3 sequences; almost 40% were observed only once. Around 48% of the sample goes to the ten largest clones. The sequencing used cultured PBMCs, collected from culture after CMV antigen stimulation. The receptors derive from a human donor in good health (CMV status not recorded). Some clones in this sample may be carry-over from other donors' samples.

In nucleotides, the CDR3 is TGTGCCAGCAGTGAAATGTTTGGGGAGTATGAGACCCAGTACTTC. Encoded protein: CASSEMFGEYETQYF. The chain carries TRBV6-1 and TRBJ2-5; tentative D call: TRBD2 (5 bases). The CDR3 extends over 15 amino acids. Trimming pared 2 bases from V and 5 bases from J, leaving 15 bases between. CDR1 and CDR2 (germline): MNHNS, SASEGT.

The sample holds a few counts of this clonotype. The chain carries TRBV6-1 and TRBJ2-3; 8 bases are shared with TRBD2. Germline lookup yields CDR1 MNHNS and CDR2 SASEGT. This CDR3 is built from 15 residues. Losses at the gene ends were 1 base for V and 9 bases for J; bases not matched to a gene: 9. This chain's CDR3 is CASSEEGIAGTTQYF. CDR3 bases: TGTGCCAGCAGTGAAGAGGGAATAGCGGGGACCACGCAGTATTTT.

This clonotype was counted between two and nine times. The chain couples TRBV12-3 or TRBV12-4 to TRBJ1-2, with 7 bases lining up with TRBD1. This CDR3 has 14 amino acids. The J segment lost 6 bases and the V segment lost 4 bases, leaving 8 bases of the junction unmatched. CDR3 amino acids: CASSYRGAGNGYTF. As DNA, the CDR3 is TGTGCCAGCAGTTACAGGGGCGCGGGGAATGGCTACACCTTC.

The chain combines TRBV7-6 with TRBJ2-1, with 7 bases identical to TRBD1. Trimming cost V 2 bases and J 10 bases; bases outside gene matches: 8. The germline V gene has CDR1 SGHVS and CDR2 FNYEAQ. This CDR3 spans 14 amino acids. The CDR3 DNA is TGTGCCAGCAGCTTAAGGACAGGCTCCTACGAGCAGTTCTTC. Its protein product is CASSLRTGSYEQFF.

This clonotype was seen a few times. The rearrangement joins TRBV4-1 to TRBJ1-1; tentative D call: TRBD1 (6 bases). The CDR3 has 17 amino acids. The germline V gene has CDR1 MGHRA and CDR2 YSYEKL. V lost 4 bases to trimming and J lost 4 bases, with 22 bases between them. The chain's CDR3 is CASSPRQANYGITEAFF. The CDR3 region has the DNA TGCGCCAGCAGCCCACGACAGGCCAATTATGGGATCACTGAAGCTTTCTTT.

The V call is TRBV7-9, the J call TRBJ1-2; tentatively, D is TRBD1 (5 bases). V was shortened by 1 base and J by 7 bases, with 10 bases between the two germline ends. Germline assignment: CDR1 SEHNR and CDR2 FQNEAQ (reference sequence). The CDR3 length is 13 residues. The CDR3 DNA sequence: TGTGCCAGCAGCTTAGAGGGGATGGGTGGCTACACCTTC. Translating it yields CASSLEGMGGYTF.

The CDR3 DNA follows: TGTGCCACCAGCAGAGAACTAGGACTTCGGGCGGCCGGCGAGCAGTACTTC. It codes for CATSRELGLRAAGEQYF. The gene calls are TRBV15 and TRBJ2-7, with D tentatively TRBD2 (5 bases). Germline CDR1 is LNHNV and CDR2 is YYDKDF (reference sequence). The CDR3 runs to 17 residues. V lost 0 bases to trimming and J lost 6 bases, with 21 bases between them.

The J gene is TRBJ2-7, the V gene TRBV7-2; D possibly uses TRBD1 or TRBD2 (5 bases each). CDR3 length equals 13 residues. From germline, CDR1 is SGHTA and CDR2 FQGNSA. The V gene lost 0 bases and the J gene lost 8 bases, with 11 bases spanning the gap. The CDR3 DNA sequence: TGTGCCAGCAGCTTAGCGAGGGCAGGGAAGCAGTACTTC. Amino acid sequence: CASSLARAGKQYF.

This clonotype was counted only a few times. The V gene is TRBV10-3, the J gene TRBJ2-3; 8 nucleotides align to TRBD2. J gave up 2 bases and V 0 bases, and 4 bases lay outside the gene matches. Per germline, CDR1 ENHRY and CDR2 SYGVKD. The CDR3 has 16 amino acids. DNA of the CDR3: TGTGCCATCAGTGAGTCTAGCGGGGCCTTCACAGATACGCAGTATTTT. This gives the protein CAISESSGAFTDTQYF.

This chain uses TRBV15 with TRBJ1-5; D is ambiguous. The CDR3 has 14 residues. Germline V gives CDR1 LNHNV, CDR2 YYDKDF (reference sequence). Trimming removed 8 bases from V and 5 bases from J, with 16 bases in between. CDR3 bases: TGTGCCACCTCGGCGACAATTCAAGATCAGCCCCAGCATTTT. Its protein product is CATSATIQDQPQHF.

This clonotype has more than one count but fewer than ten. The chain is built from TRBV28 and TRBJ2-2, with 10 positions matching TRBD1. The V gene end was trimmed by 0 bases and the J gene end by 6 bases; junction bases not matched to a gene: 7. Per germline, CDR1 MDHEN and CDR2 SYDVKM. The CDR3 sequence is 17 residues long. The CDR3 is CASSLWDLTGGPGELFF. CDR3 nucleotides: TGTGCCAGCAGTTTATGGGACCTGACAGGGGGCCCCGGGGAGCTGTTTTTT.

This clonotype has more than one count but fewer than ten. This chain connects TRBV7-9 to TRBJ1-1; maybe TRBD1 (6 bases). Germline V gene sequence: CDR1 SEHNR, CDR2 FQNEAQ (reference sequence). The V and J ends lost 5 bases and 7 bases respectively, with 11 bases between them. There are 12 residues in the CDR3. CDR3 region: CASSREGVEAFF. In DNA form, the CDR3 reads TGTGCCAGCAGCCGAGAGGGGGTTGAAGCTTTCTTT.

This sequence joins TRBV5-1 and TRBJ2-7; D may be TRBD2 (6 bases). The V end lost 2 bases, the J end lost 0 bases, and 27 bases lay between the germline ends. Germline V gene lookup returns CDR1 SGHRS and CDR2 YFSETQ. The CDR3 extends over 20 amino acids. The DNA of the CDR3 is TGCGCCAGCAGCTTAAACCCCCTGGGGAACGGGGGATCAAGCTCCTACGAGCAGTACTTC. Its protein is CASSLNPLGNGGSSSYEQYF. The whole variable domain, remainder taken from reference TRBV5-1 and TRBJ2-7, is KAGVTQTPRYLIKTRGQQVTLSCSPISGHRSVSWYQQTPGQGLQFLFEYFSETQRNKGNFPGRFSGRQFSNSRSEMNVSTLELGDSALYLCASSLNPLGNGGSSSYEQYFGPGTRLTVT.

The V gene is TRBV11-2, the J gene TRBJ2-2, with D possibly matching TRBD2 (5 bases). Germline CDR1 reads SGHAT; CDR2 reads FQNNGV. The CDR3 length is 15 residues. Trimming shortened V by 1 base and J by 3 bases, and 9 bases separated the two germline ends. The CDR3 region is CASSLGMEDTGELFF. The CDR3 coding sequence is TGTGCCAGCAGCTTAGGGATGGAGGACACCGGGGAGCTGTTTTTT.

The chain links TRBV7-6 to TRBJ2-1; 8 bases line up with TRBD1. V lost 10 bases to trimming and J lost 6 bases; unmatched junction nucleotides: 20. The CDR3 has 17 amino acids. Germline V gene data show CDR1 as SGHVS and CDR2 as FNYEAQ. CDR3 loop: CAMSSTGADLFGNEQFF. As DNA, the CDR3 is TGTGCCATGTCCTCGACAGGGGCAGACCTGTTTGGCAATGAGCAGTTCTTC.

The chain couples TRBV20-1 to TRBJ1-1; 10 positions agree with TRBD1. Per germline, CDR1 DFQATT and CDR2 SNEGSKA (reference sequence). V gave up 3 bases and J gave up 6 bases; unmatched junction bases: 13. The CDR3 totals 16 residues. In DNA, the CDR3 is TGCAGTGCTAGCGATATGAGACAGGGGGCGAGCGCTGAAGCTTTCTTT. Its protein is CSASDMRQGASAEAFF.

This sequence joins TRBV19 and TRBJ1-1; the D gene is possibly TRBD1 (5 bases). The CDR3 totals 12 residues. Germline CDR1 and CDR2: LNHDA and SQIVND (reference sequence). The V end lost 4 bases, the J end lost 11 bases, and 14 bases lay between the germline ends. CDR3 loop: CASSSEGVVAFF. The CDR3 nucleotides read TGTGCCAGTAGTAGCGAAGGGGTGGTTGCTTTCTTT.

The chain employs TRBV19 and TRBJ2-2; 8 bases fit TRBD1. CDR3 length: 13 amino acids. Germline V gives CDR1 LNHDA, CDR2 SQIVND (reference sequence). The trim removed 10 bases at V and 9 bases at J, leaving 10 bases unmatched. Written as DNA, the CDR3 is TGTGCCACCCGGGACAGGCGAAGCCGGGAGCTGTTTTTT. It is translated as CATRDRRSRELFF.

This clonotype turned up a few times. The rearrangement links TRBV7-2 to TRBJ2-5; D might be TRBD1 (5 bases). CDR3 length: 15 residues. From germline, CDR1 is SGHTA and CDR2 FQGNSA. The V and J ends lost 5 bases and 0 bases respectively, with 13 bases between them. In nucleotides, the CDR3 is TGTGCCAGCAGCCTTCAGACAGCGTACCAAGAGACCCAGTACTTC. This codes for CASSLQTAYQETQYF. The full variable domain, its missing parts supplied by reference TRBV7-2 and TRBJ2-5, is GAGVSQSPSNKVTEKGKDVELRCDPISGHTALYWYRQSLGQGLEFLIYFQGNSAPDKSGLPSDRFSAERTGGSVSTLTIQRTQQEDSAVYLCASSLQTAYQETQYFGPGTRLLVL.

The chain links TRBV27 to TRBJ1-2; D not certain. The germline gives CDR1 MNHEY, CDR2 SMNVEV (reference sequence). Trimming took off 4 bases at V and 8 bases at J, with 11 bases between the two ends. CDR3 length equals 12 residues. DNA for the CDR3: TGTGCCAGCAGTTCCCCGGGTGGGGGCTACACCTTC. Its protein product is CASSSPGGGYTF.

This clonotype was recorded at least ten times. V usage is TRBV7-2 and J usage is TRBJ2-1; D is possibly TRBD2 (6 bases). This CDR3 spans 16 amino acids. The germline V gene encodes CDR1 SGHTA and CDR2 FQGNSA. Trimming took 1 base from V and 0 from J, leaving 10 bases between them. The CDR3 DNA reads as TGTGCCAGCAGCTTAGGCCCTAGCGTCTCCTACAATGAGCAGTTCTTC. Encoded protein: CASSLGPSVSYNEQFF.

In its sample, this clonotype was seen once. This chain links TRBV29-1 with TRBJ2-1; possible D gene TRBD1, 5 bases. The germline CDR1 and CDR2 sequences are SQVTM and ANQGSEA. The CDR3 contains 14 residues. V lost 2 bases and J 6 bases, leaving 14 bases between the germline ends. DNA for the CDR3: TGCAGCGTTGAAAGGGCAGGGCGAGGCAATGAGCAGTTCTTC. Translation: CSVERAGRGNEQFF.

This clonotype was observed a few times. The V and J genes are TRBV19 and TRBJ1-5; D unclear. Looked up from germline, CDR1 is LNHDA and CDR2 is SQIVND (reference sequence). The CDR3 extends over 15 amino acids. V was shortened by 5 bases and J by 3 bases, with 14 bases between the two germline ends. CDR3 amino acids: CASSPGRVHNQPQHF. The DNA of the CDR3 is TGTGCCAGTAGTCCCGGACGGGTCCACAATCAGCCCCAGCATTTT.

This chain connects TRBV12-3 or TRBV12-4 to TRBJ1-1, with 11 bases identical to TRBD1. With V trimmed by 3 bases and J by 6 bases, 3 bases remained unmatched. There are 14 residues in the CDR3. CDR3: CASSFWGQGAEAFF. The CDR3 nucleotides read TGTGCCAGCAGTTTTTGGGGACAGGGGGCTGAAGCTTTCTTT.

The J gene is TRBJ2-2, the V gene TRBV28; D call uncertain. The CDR3 totals 12 residues. V was shortened by 6 bases and J by 11 bases, with 13 bases between the two germline ends. Germline lookup yields CDR1 MDHEN and CDR2 SYDVKM. The CDR3 region is CASRFGVAELFF. CDR3 coding DNA: TGTGCCAGCAGATTTGGGGTAGCCGAGCTGTTTTTT.